This TCR beta chain was documented in a study of human CD8 memory T cell subsets. Notes on this clonotype: Its antigen remains unknown.

Findings of the study overall: It was suggested by Chao1 estimates that stem-like memory T cells were more diverse than precursor exhausted T cells.

This CDR3 has 17 amino acids. The germline V gene has CDR1 MDHEN and CDR2 SYDVKM. Construction of TCR beta libraries was accomplished by means of UMI-labeled 5' RACE. TCRdb re-called the 5' RACE reads; one entry per CDR3 protein, DNA not given. The clone table shows around 11,000 distinct CDR3 sequences, with the ten largest holding 7% to 9%. The V and J genes are TRBV28 and TRBJ2-1; the D call of TRBD2 rests on TCRdb alone, since no DNA is present to check it. Source material: CD8+ T cells from PBMCs. This sequence was found in a human donor in good health. CDR3 residues: CASSLDIRGGRKNEQFF.